The sequence of this TCR beta chain was determined in a study of CD8 T cells in Susac syndrome. Roughly 0.45 to 1 ug RNA was reverse transcribed with random hexamers. TCRdb independently ran MiXCR on the immunoSEQ multiplex PCR reads; one entry per CDR3 protein. The table lists about 180,000 distinct CDR3 sequences, 90% to 95% of them singletons. Germline V gives CDR1 DFQATT, CDR2 SNEGSKA (reference sequence). This CDR3 region has 14 residues. V was cut by 3 bases and J by 0 bases, with 8 bases left in between. This TCR was recovered from a human donor with Susac syndrome. Sequencing input: CD4+ T cells from PBMCs. The chain links TRBV20-1 to TRBJ1-4; a weak D match, TRBD1 (5 bases). CDR3 in DNA: TGCAGTGCTAGTGGGGCAGCAACTAATGAAAAACTGTTTTTT. It translates to CSASGAATNEKLFF.